This is a list of T cell receptor beta chains from one sample in a study of metastatic and nonmetastatic thyroid tumors. MiXCR was used by TCRdb to re-call the PCR reads. Of approximately 12,000 clones in the sample, 31% were seen once. The source material was tumor tissue. Receptor source: a female donor with papillary thyroid cancer or a benign thyroid nodule (not recorded which). Some clones in this sample may be carry-over from other donors' samples. Each CDR3 is given with its conserved first and last residue. A D gene is named only where the DNA matches it firmly. A row's size may be missing; if present it is once, few, many or a size class.

TRBV9	.	TRBJ1-1	13	.	CASSPPVGTEAFF	TGTGCCAGCAGCCCCCCTGTGGGCACTGAAGCTTTCTTT
TRBV7-8	few	TRBJ2-1	17	.	CASSPKAGTGFQNEQFF	TGTGCCAGCAGCCCAAAAGCCGGGACGGGCTTTCAGAATGAGCAGTTCTTC
TRBV9	many	TRBJ2-3	11	.	CASSGRFTQYF	TGTGCCAGCAGCGGCAGGTTTACGCAGTATTTT
TRBV11-2	.	TRBJ2-3	14	.	CASSLDQGADTQYF	TGTGCCAGCAGCTTAGATCAGGGCGCAGATACGCAGTATTTT
TRBV19	many	TRBJ1-2	14	.	CASSTDRALEGYTF	TGTGCCAGTAGCACCGACAGAGCGTTAGAAGGCTACACCTTC
TRBV11-2	.	TRBJ2-2	17	.	CASSLKIVGTHTGELFF	TGTGCCAGCAGCTTAAAGATAGTCGGGACACACACCGGGGAGCTGTTTTTT
TRBV12-3/TRBV12-4	medium-sized	TRBJ1-5	13	.	CASSWKEAQPQHF	TGTGCCAGCAGTTGGAAGGAGGCTCAGCCCCAGCATTTT
TRBV2	medium-sized	TRBJ2-1	13	TRBD2	CASKTSGRNEQFF	TGTGCCAGCAAAACTAGCGGGAGGAATGAGCAGTTCTTC
TRBV15	few	TRBJ2-3	15	TRBD2	CATSSSGGSTDTQYF	TGTGCCACCAGCAGTAGCGGGGGGAGCACAGATACGCAGTATTTT
TRBV20-1	.	TRBJ2-1	12	.	CSAHARGNEQFF	TGCAGTGCCCACGCGAGAGGCAATGAGCAGTTCTTC
TRBV6-5	large	TRBJ1-1	13	.	CASSYAANTEAFF	TGTGCCAGCAGTTACGCGGCGAACACTGAAGCTTTCTTT
TRBV11-2	.	TRBJ2-1	11	.	CASSLGGSLFF	TGTGCCAGCAGCTTAGGAGGAAGCTTGTTCTTC
TRBV27	few	TRBJ2-7	14	.	CASSRTENTREQYF	TGCGCCAGCAGCCGTACCGAGAATACTCGCGAGCAGTACTTC
TRBV25-1	few	TRBJ1-2	11	.	CASNFGYGYTF	TGTGCCAGCAATTTTGGTTATGGCTACACCTTC
TRBV20-1	.	TRBJ2-1	17	.	CSASLLGTWARNNEQFF	TGCAGTGCTTCTCTCCTTGGTACATGGGCCCGTAACAATGAGCAGTTCTTC
TRBV11-2	once	TRBJ2-5	16	TRBD1	CASSARGRGRQETQYF	TGTGCCAGCAGTGCAAGGGGCAGGGGGCGGCAAGAGACCCAGTACTTC
TRBV6-1	.	TRBJ1-2	15	.	CASSEVHQLNYGYTF	TGTGCCAGCAGTGAAGTCCATCAGCTAAACTATGGCTACACCTTC
TRBV5-1	.	TRBJ2-1	14	.	CASSLDSGTYEQFF	TGCGCCAGCAGCTTGGATTCAGGGACGTATGAGCAGTTCTTC
TRBV7-3	many	TRBJ1-1	14	.	CASSLVPGVAEAFF	TGTGCCAGCAGCTTAGTCCCGGGTGTGGCTGAAGCTTTCTTT
TRBV5-1	.	TRBJ2-1	14	.	CASSFGGRYNEQFF	TGCGCCAGCAGCTTTGGGGGGAGATACAATGAGCAGTTCTTC
TRBV7-3	few	TRBJ2-1	12	.	CASSQNYNEQFF	TGTGCCAGCAGCCAAAACTACAATGAGCAGTTCTTC
TRBV6-1	.	TRBJ1-5	17	.	CASSEWVGGYSNQPQHF	TGTGCCAGCAGTGAATGGGTGGGCGGGTATAGCAATCAGCCCCAGCATTTT
TRBV6-1	many	TRBJ1-3	15	.	CASRKDRNSGNTIYF	TGTGCCAGCAGGAAAGACCGCAACTCTGGAAACACCATATATTTT
TRBV15	few	TRBJ2-7	13	.	CATSRGDSYERYF	TGTGCCACCAGCAGAGGAGACAGTTATGAGCGGTACTTC
TRBV6-1	.	TRBJ1-5	14	TRBD1	CASSRDRVDQPQHF	TGTGCCAGCAGCCGGGACAGGGTTGATCAGCCCCAGCATTTT
TRBV11-2	once	TRBJ2-7	16	.	CASSSTRGLGNYEQYF	TGTGCCAGCAGCTCGACCAGGGGCTTAGGTAACTACGAGCAGTACTTC